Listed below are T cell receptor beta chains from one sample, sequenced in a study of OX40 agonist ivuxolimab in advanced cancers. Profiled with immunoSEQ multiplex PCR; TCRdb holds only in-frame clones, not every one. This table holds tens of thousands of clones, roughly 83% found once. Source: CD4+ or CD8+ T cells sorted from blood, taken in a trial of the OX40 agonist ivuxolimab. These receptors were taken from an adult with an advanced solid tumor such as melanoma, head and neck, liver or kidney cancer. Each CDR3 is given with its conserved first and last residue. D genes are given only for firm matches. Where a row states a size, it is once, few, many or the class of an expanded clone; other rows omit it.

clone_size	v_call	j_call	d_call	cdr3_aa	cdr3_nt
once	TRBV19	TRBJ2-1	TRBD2	CASAGLAGEYNEQFF	TGTGCCAGCGCGGGACTAGCGGGAGAATACAATGAGCAGTTCTTC
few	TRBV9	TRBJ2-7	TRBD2	CASSVAAGVGHYEQYF	TGTGCCAGCAGCGTAGCGGCGGGGGTAGGGCACTACGAGCAGTACTTC
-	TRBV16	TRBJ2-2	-	CASSPFPGELFF	TGTGCCAGCAGCCCGTTCCCCGGGGAGCTGTTTTTT
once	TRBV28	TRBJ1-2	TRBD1	CASSTIRQGANYGYTF	TGTGCCAGCAGCACAATCCGACAGGGAGCTAACTATGGCTACACCTTC
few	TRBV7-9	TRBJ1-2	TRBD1	CASTRQGIYGYTF	TGTGCCAGCACCCGACAGGGGATCTATGGCTACACCTTC
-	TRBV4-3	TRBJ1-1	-	CASSQDWRGLNTEAFF	TGCGCCAGCAGCCAAGACTGGCGGGGGTTGAACACTGAAGCTTTCTTT
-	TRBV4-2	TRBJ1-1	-	CASSPEQKFEAFF	TGTGCCAGCAGCCCGGAGCAGAAGTTTGAAGCTTTCTTT
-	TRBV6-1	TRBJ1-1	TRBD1	CASRDREWTEAFF	TGTGCCAGCAGGGACAGGGAGTGGACTGAAGCTTTCTTT
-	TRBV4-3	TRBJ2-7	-	CASSQNGAYEQYF	TGCGCCAGCAGCCAAAACGGAGCCTACGAGCAGTACTTC
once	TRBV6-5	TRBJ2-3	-	CASSYGDTQYF	TGTGCCAGCAGTTACGGTGATACGCAGTATTTT
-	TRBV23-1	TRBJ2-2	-	CASTLIGGPSTGELFF	TGCGCCAGCACCCTAATTGGGGGGCCTAGCACCGGGGAGCTGTTTTTT
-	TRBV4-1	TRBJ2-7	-	CASSRDRFTNEQYF	TGCGCCAGCAGCAGGGACCGCTTCACCAACGAGCAGTACTTC
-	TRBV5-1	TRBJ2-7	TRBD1	CASTGTGSREQYF	TGCGCCAGTACCGGGACAGGGTCTCGCGAGCAGTACTTC
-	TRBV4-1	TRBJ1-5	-	CASSQLGLGNQPQHF	TGCGCCAGCAGCCAACTGGGATTGGGCAATCAGCCCCAGCATTTT
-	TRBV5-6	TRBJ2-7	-	CASSPGTSHYEQYF	TGTGCCAGCAGCCCCGGGACGTCCCACTACGAGCAGTACTTC
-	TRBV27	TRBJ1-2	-	CASSSARNYGYTF	TGTGCCAGCAGCTCCGCAAGGAACTATGGCTACACCTTC
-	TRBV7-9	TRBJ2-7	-	CASSLPGTYEQYF	TGTGCCAGCAGCTTACCGGGCACCTACGAGCAGTACTTC
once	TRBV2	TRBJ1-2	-	CASSESFGRYSNYGYTF	TGTGCCAGCAGTGAATCGTTTGGGAGATACTCTAACTATGGCTACACCTTC
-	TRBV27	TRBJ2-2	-	CASSLGQNTGELFF	TGTGCCAGCAGTTTAGGACAAAACACCGGGGAGCTGTTTTTT
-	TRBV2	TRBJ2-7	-	CASSGVEQYF	TGTGCCAGCAGTGGGGTCGAGCAGTACTTC
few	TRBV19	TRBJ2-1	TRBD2	CASRLAGDNEQFF	TGTGCCAGCCGACTAGCGGGAGACAATGAGCAGTTCTTC
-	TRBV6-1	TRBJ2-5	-	CASSGGQETQYF	TGTGCCAGCAGTGGGGGCCAAGAGACCCAGTACTTC
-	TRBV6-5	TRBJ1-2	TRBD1	CASAGQGYGYTF	TGTGCCAGCGCGGGACAGGGTTACGGCTACACCTTC
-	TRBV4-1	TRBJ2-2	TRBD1	CASSPTGAIGELFF	TGCGCCAGCAGCCCTACAGGGGCAATCGGGGAGCTGTTTTTT
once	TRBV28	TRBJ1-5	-	CASRGGQGHLSNQPQHF	TGTGCCAGCAGAGGAGGACAAGGACACCTTAGCAATCAGCCCCAGCATTTT
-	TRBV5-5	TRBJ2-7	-	CASSLSANSYEQYF	TGTGCCAGCAGCTTGTCGGCAAACTCCTACGAGCAGTACTTC
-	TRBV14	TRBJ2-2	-	CASSQDRSGELFF	TGTGCCAGCAGCCAAGATCGAAGCGGGGAGCTGTTTTTT
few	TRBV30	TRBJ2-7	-	CAWSVTLAGWDEQYF	TGTGCCTGGAGTGTAACTCTAGCTGGTTGGGACGAGCAGTACTTC
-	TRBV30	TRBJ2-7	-	CAWSSRLFGDEQYF	TGTGCCTGGTCCTCCCGGTTGTTTGGGGACGAGCAGTACTTC
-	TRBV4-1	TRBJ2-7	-	CASSHLGGPASSYEQYF	TGCGCCAGCAGCCATCTAGGGGGTCCCGCGAGCTCCTACGAGCAGTACTTC
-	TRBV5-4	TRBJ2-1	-	CASSMIQGAWDNEQFF	TGTGCCAGCAGCATGATACAGGGAGCCTGGGACAATGAGCAGTTCTTC